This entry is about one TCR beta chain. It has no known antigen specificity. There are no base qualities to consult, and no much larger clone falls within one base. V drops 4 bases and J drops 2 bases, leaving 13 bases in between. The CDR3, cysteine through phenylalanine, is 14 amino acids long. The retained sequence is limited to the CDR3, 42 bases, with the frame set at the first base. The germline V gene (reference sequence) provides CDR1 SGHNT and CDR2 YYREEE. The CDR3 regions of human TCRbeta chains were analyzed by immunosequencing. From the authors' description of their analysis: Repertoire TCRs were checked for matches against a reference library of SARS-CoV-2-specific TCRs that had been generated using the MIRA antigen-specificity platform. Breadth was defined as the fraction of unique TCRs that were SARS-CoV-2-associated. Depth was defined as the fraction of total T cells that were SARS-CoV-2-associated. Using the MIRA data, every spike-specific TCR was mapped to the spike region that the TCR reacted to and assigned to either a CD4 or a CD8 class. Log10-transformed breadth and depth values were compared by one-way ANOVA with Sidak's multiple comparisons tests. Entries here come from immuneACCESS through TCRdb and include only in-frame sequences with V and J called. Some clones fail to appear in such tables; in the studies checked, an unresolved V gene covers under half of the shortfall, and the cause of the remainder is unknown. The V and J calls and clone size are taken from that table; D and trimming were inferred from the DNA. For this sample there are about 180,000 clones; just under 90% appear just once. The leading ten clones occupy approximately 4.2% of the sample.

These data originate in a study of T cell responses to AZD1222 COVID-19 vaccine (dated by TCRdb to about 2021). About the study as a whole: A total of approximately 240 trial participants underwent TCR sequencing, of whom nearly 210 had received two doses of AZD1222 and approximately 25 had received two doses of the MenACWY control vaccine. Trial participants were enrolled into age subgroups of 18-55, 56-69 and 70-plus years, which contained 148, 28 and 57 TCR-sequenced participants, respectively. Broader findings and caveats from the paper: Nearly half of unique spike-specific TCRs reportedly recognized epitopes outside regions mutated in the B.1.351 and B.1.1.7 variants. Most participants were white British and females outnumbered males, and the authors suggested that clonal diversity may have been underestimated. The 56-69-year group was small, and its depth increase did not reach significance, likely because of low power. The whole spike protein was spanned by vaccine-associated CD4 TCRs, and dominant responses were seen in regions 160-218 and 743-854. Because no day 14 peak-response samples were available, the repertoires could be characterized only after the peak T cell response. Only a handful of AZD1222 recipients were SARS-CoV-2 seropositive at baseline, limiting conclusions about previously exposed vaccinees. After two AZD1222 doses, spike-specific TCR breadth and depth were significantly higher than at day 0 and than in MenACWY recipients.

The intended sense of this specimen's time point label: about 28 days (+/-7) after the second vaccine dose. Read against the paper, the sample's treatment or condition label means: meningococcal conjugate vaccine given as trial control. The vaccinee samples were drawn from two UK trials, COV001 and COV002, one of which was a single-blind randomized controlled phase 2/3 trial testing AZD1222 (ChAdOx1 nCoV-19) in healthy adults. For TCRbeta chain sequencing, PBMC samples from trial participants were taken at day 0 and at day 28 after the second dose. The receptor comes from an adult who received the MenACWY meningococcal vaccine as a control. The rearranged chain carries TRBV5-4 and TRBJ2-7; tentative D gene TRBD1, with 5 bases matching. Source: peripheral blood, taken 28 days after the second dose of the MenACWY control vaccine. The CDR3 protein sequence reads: CASSPDAGPYEQYF. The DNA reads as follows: TGTGCCAGCAGCCCTGATGCAGGGCCCTACGAGCAGTACTTC.